Listed below are T cell receptor beta chains from one sample, sequenced in a study of OX40 agonist ivuxolimab in advanced cancers. Sequencing was performed with immunoSEQ multiplex PCR; in TCRdb, only in-frame clones are kept and a portion is missing. The table has about 20,000 clones, 80% to 90% seen once. The material sequenced was CD4+ or CD8+ T cells sorted from blood, taken in a trial of the OX40 agonist ivuxolimab. All receptors derive from an adult with an advanced solid tumor such as melanoma, head and neck, liver or kidney cancer. Both conserved end residues are part of each CDR3. D genes are given only for firm matches. Only part of the rows carry a size: once, few, many, or a class if the clone is expanded.

j_call d_call v_call clone_size cdr3_aa cdr3_nt
TRBJ1-5 NA TRBV10-2 NA CASSRDSNQPQHF TGCGCCAGCAGTAGGGATAGCAATCAGCCCCAGCATTTT
TRBJ1-6 TRBD1 TRBV2 once CASSEAGGTFNSPLHF TGTGCCAGCAGTGAAGCAGGGGGCACTTTTAATTCACCCCTCCACTTT
TRBJ1-2 TRBD1 TRBV30 NA CAWSRDRGRYTF TGTGCCTGGAGCCGGGACAGGGGAAGATACACCTTC
TRBJ1-1 NA TRBV19 NA CASSILEGITEAFF TGTGCCAGTAGTATTCTGGAGGGAATCACTGAAGCTTTCTTT
TRBJ2-3 TRBD1 TRBV18 NA CASSGTGTDTQYF TGTGCCAGCTCGGGGACAGGAACAGATACGCAGTATTTT
TRBJ2-7 NA TRBV10-1 NA CASSESPGTSEQYF TGCGCCAGCAGTGAGTCTCCAGGGACGAGCGAGCAGTACTTC
TRBJ2-2 NA TRBV2 NA CASSESSTNTGELFF TGTGCCAGCAGTGAGTCCAGCACGAACACCGGGGAGCTGTTTTTT
TRBJ1-1 NA TRBV13 NA CASSLAPTRTEAFF TGTGCCAGCAGCTTAGCCCCTACAAGGACTGAAGCTTTCTTT
TRBJ2-2 NA TRBV4-3 NA CASSLWRETRELFF TGCGCCAGCAGCCTTTGGCGGGAAACGAGAGAGCTGTTTTTT
TRBJ1-2 TRBD1 TRBV5-4 NA CASTGPARGSRGYTF TGTGCCAGCACCGGGCCGGCCAGGGGGTCCCGTGGCTACACCTTC
TRBJ2-1 TRBD2 TRBV5-6 NA CASSYTAGGVSYNEQFF TGTGCCAGCAGTTATACAGCGGGAGGGGTATCCTACAATGAGCAGTTCTTC
TRBJ1-4 TRBD1 TRBV5-8 NA CASSHNSGGWEKLFF TGTGCCAGCAGCCACAACTCAGGGGGCTGGGAAAAACTGTTTTTT
TRBJ2-3 TRBD2 TRBV4-3 NA CASSQDHTSGRATQYF TGCGCCAGCAGCCAAGATCATACTAGCGGGAGGGCTACGCAGTATTTT
TRBJ2-3 TRBD1 TRBV7-2 NA CASSVGTGPWDTQYF TGTGCCAGCAGCGTGGGGACAGGGCCTTGGGATACGCAGTATTTT
TRBJ2-7 TRBD1 TRBV11-3 NA CASSWGDRGYEQYF TGTGCCAGCAGCTGGGGAGACAGGGGGTACGAGCAGTACTTC
TRBJ2-1 TRBD2 TRBV5-1 NA CASSYRGGSSYNEQFF TGCGCCAGCAGCTATCGGGGGGGAAGCTCCTACAATGAGCAGTTCTTC
TRBJ1-5 NA TRBV6-1 NA CASRNSNQPQHF TGTGCCAGCCGAAATAGCAATCAGCCCCAGCATTTT
TRBJ2-3 NA TRBV6-4 NA CASSDSGRPDTQYF TGTGCCAGCAGTGACTCTGGCCGCCCAGATACGCAGTATTTT
TRBJ1-2 NA TRBV28 NA CASNPQENYGYTF TGTGCCAGCAACCCTCAGGAGAACTATGGCTACACCTTC
TRBJ1-2 NA TRBV6-1 NA CASREEGWGGGYTF TGTGCCAGCAGAGAAGAGGGGTGGGGCGGTGGCTACACCTTC
TRBJ2-7 NA TRBV6-1 NA CASSAVSGRVTREQYF TGTGCCAGCAGTGCCGTTTCCGGGAGAGTAACTCGCGAGCAGTACTTC
TRBJ2-1 NA TRBV4-1 few CASSQEWGQQFF TGCGCCAGCAGCCAAGAGTGGGGACAGCAGTTCTTC
TRBJ1-4 TRBD1 TRBV4-2 few CASSPDRVALFF TGTGCCAGCAGCCCTGACAGGGTGGCACTGTTTTTT
TRBJ2-4 NA TRBV19 few CASSIKAGWRNGAKNIQYF TGTGCCAGTAGTATAAAGGCAGGGTGGAGGAACGGCGCCAAAAACATTCAGTACTTC
TRBJ2-3 NA TRBV18 NA CASSPSDTQYF TGTGCCAGCTCACCATCAGATACGCAGTATTTT
TRBJ1-6 NA TRBV5-1 NA CASNDGGNSPLHF TGCGCCAGCAACGACGGGGGGAATTCACCCCTCCACTTT
TRBJ2-7 NA TRBV5-6 NA CASSLASTIYEQYF TGTGCCAGCAGCTTGGCCTCGACGATTTACGAGCAGTACTTC
TRBJ2-7 NA TRBV6-1 NA CASSLAKRDREQYF TGTGCCAGCAGTTTAGCCAAGCGGGACAGGGAGCAGTACTTC
TRBJ2-1 NA TRBV6-4 NA CASREGGARNEQFF TGTGCCAGCAGAGAAGGGGGGGCCAGGAATGAGCAGTTCTTC
TRBJ1-6 NA TRBV7-2 NA CASSLEAAYLHF TGTGCCAGCAGCTTAGAAGCGGCTTACCTCCACTTT
TRBJ2-1 TRBD2 TRBV27 NA CASSLRGGTYNEQFF TGTGCCAGCAGTTTACGGGGGGGAACCTACAATGAGCAGTTCTTC
TRBJ1-2 NA TRBV28 NA CASAGPNYGYTF TGTGCCTCGGCGGGCCCTAACTATGGCTACACCTTC
TRBJ2-2 NA TRBV27 NA CASRRLNTGELFF TGTGCCAGCCGCCGCTTGAACACCGGGGAGCTGTTTTTT
TRBJ2-7 NA TRBV10-3 NA CAISDYAGSYEQYF TGTGCCATCAGTGACTATGCGGGATCCTACGAGCAGTACTTC
TRBJ2-3 NA TRBV4-1 NA CASSRQLAEDTQYF TGCGCCAGCAGCCGGCAACTAGCTGAAGATACGCAGTATTTT
TRBJ2-3 NA TRBV9 NA CASSLEYTDTQYF TGTGCCAGCAGCTTAGAGTACACAGATACGCAGTATTTT
TRBJ2-1 TRBD2 TRBV5-1 NA CASSAGLAGNEQFF TGCGCCAGCAGCGCGGGACTAGCGGGGAATGAGCAGTTCTTC
TRBJ2-7 TRBD2 TRBV5-6 NA CASNPGLAGVHSYEQYF TGTGCCAGCAACCCGGGACTAGCGGGGGTCCACTCCTACGAGCAGTACTTC
TRBJ2-2 NA TRBV21-1 NA CASRFIHTGLTGELFF TGTGCCAGCAGGTTCATTCACACAGGCTTGACCGGGGAGCTGTTTTTT
TRBJ2-3 NA TRBV9 NA CASSVVGDTQYF TGTGCCAGCAGCGTAGTTGGGGATACGCAGTATTTT
TRBJ2-5 NA TRBV18 NA CASSLNQETQYF TGTGCCAGCTCACTTAACCAAGAGACCCAGTACTTC